This T cell receptor (beta chain) was documented in a study of metastatic and nonmetastatic thyroid tumors (dated by TCRdb to the early 2020s). Regarding the study in general: The researchers compared repertoires between peripheral blood samples and tumor or nodule tissue samples from patients with malignant or benign thyroid disease.

No patient had received any treatment before thyroid surgery. Using T-cell receptor beta sequencing, the study looked back at clinical samples from patients collected from about 2011 to 2019. The germline V gene specifies SGHTA as CDR1 and FQGTGA as CDR2. The germline V end is reduced by 2 bases and the J end by 3 bases; junction bases left unmatched: 5. From its cysteine to its phenylalanine, the CDR3 spans 16 amino acids. This entry keeps only the CDR3 DNA: 48 bases, framed from base 1. Points the paper makes about the study in general: TCR beta diversity was reported as significantly higher in malignant tumors than in benign nodules, in both blood and tumor samples.

Libraries came from PCR. Sequencing was carried out with an Illumina HiSeq 4000. High-throughput sequencing was used to profile the TCR beta-chain CDR3 region of each patient. Per the original workflow: Drawing on CDR3 differences between clinicopathological groups, the researchers built a classifier meant to tell apart patients with distant-metastatic papillary thyroid cancer. The Shannon index was used to measure repertoire diversity, and the Morisita-Horn index was used to measure how similar tumor and blood repertoires were. The public sequencing data were trimmed at Q25 with fastp and processed into clonotypes with MiXCR by TCRdb, which kept only in-frame beta chains. Here the V and J calls rest on TCRdb's processing, not on the authors' analysis. This sample is represented by about 7,900 clones; roughly 26% of them were singletons. The ten largest clones take up approximately 6.1% of the sample.

As concerns this clone: Its cognate antigen has yet to be identified. Base qualities were left out, and no much larger clone turns up one base away.

The TCR comes from a female donor with papillary thyroid cancer or a benign thyroid nodule (not recorded which). Some clones in this sample may be carry-over from other donors' samples. The sample taken for sequencing was adjacent normal tissue. The V gene is TRBV7-3 and the J gene is TRBJ1-4, with TRBD1 matching 8 junction bases. The nucleotides are TGTGCCAGCAGCTTAGGTGGACAGGGCTCTAATGAAAAACTGTTTTTT. It codes for CASSLGGQGSNEKLFF. Reference TRBV7-3 and TRBJ1-4 proteins supply the regions before and after the CDR3; the full variable domain is: GAGVSQTPSNKVTEKGKYVELRCDPISGHTALYWYRQSLGQGPEFLIYFQGTGAADDSGLPNDRFFAVRPEGSVSTLKIQRTERGDSAVYLCASSLGGQGSNEKLFFGSGTQLSVL.